This T cell receptor beta chain was profiled in a study of shared clonotypes between healthy human individuals. In the study overall: A couple of women and a few men aged 18 to 49 made up the donors. Three plates were used per donor for CD4 naive, three for CD4 memory, two for CD8 naive and one for CD8 memory. Study-level results: Rarefaction revealed incomplete sorted-subset sequencing despite large depth. Roughly 5% of naive CD4 clonotypes were common to several donors.

Naive CD8 cells, CD45RO-negative and positively selected for CCR7, excluded terminally differentiated effector memory CD45RA+ cells. As concerns this clone: Its antigen remains unidentified.

Sequencing was performed with immunoSEQ multiplex PCR; in TCRdb, only in-frame clones are kept and a portion is missing. The table lists about 2 million clones, 85% to 95% of them singletons. CDR3 length: 18 amino acids. Germline trimming cut 5 bases from V and 5 bases from J; bases unmatched to any gene: 20. From germline, CDR1 is SEHNR and CDR2 FQNEAQ (reference sequence). The sequencing input was naive CD8+ T cells sorted from blood. This receptor was taken from a man aged 18 to 35 in good health. J is TRBJ1-2 and V is TRBV7-9, with 7 bases that match TRBD1. The CDR3 coding sequence is TGTGCCAGCAGCGGAACGACCCGGGACAGAGTTATGGGATATGGCTACACCTTC. Protein product: CASSGTTRDRVMGYGYTF.